A single sample is the source of the 9 T cell receptor beta chains below, sequenced in a study of T cell changes during pregnancy in multiple sclerosis (dated by TCRdb to the late 2010s). Libraries were made using the immunoSEQ multiplex PCR assay. As stored in TCRdb, this immuneACCESS dataset retains in-frame rearrangements with V and J assigned. A fraction of the clones does not appear; measured against another copy, unresolved V genes explain less than half of the discrepancy, and the remainder lacks a known reason. The sample table shows tens of thousands of clones, and around 91% are seen once. The ten largest clones capture less than 1.5% of the sample. The starting material was peripheral blood, obtained in the third trimester of pregnancy. These receptors all come from a female donor in good health, enrolled as a control in a pregnancy study.

The rearrangement links TRBV7-9 to TRBJ1-4; D is ambiguous. CDR1 is SEHNR, CDR2 FQNEAQ, per germline (reference sequence). The CDR3 runs 14 residues. The ends were cut back, 1 base at V and 5 bases at J, with 8 bases in the middle. The CDR3 DNA is TGTGCCAGCAGCTTAGTCAGGTTCAATGAAAAACTGTTTTTT. It yields the protein CASSLVRFNEKLFF.

The chain joins TRBV18 to TRBJ1-1; D gene ambiguous. Between the trimmed V and J ends, which lost 3 bases and 1 base, there was a span of 12 bases. From germline, CDR1 is KGHSH and CDR2 LQKENI. The CDR3 extends over 15 amino acids. CDR3 DNA: TGTGCCAGCTCACCCGTGGCCCCAAGGAACACTGAAGCTTTCTTT. The encoded protein is CASSPVAPRNTEAFF.

The chain recombines TRBV6-5 with TRBJ1-2; TRBD1 matches at 10 bases. Germline CDR1 and CDR2: MNHEY and SVGAGI. The trim removed 5 bases at V and 12 bases at J, leaving 12 bases unmatched. This CDR3 region has 14 residues. Written as DNA, the CDR3 is TGTGCCAGCAGTCCCCGGGACAGGGGAAGGAGGAACACCTTC. Amino acid sequence: CASSPRDRGRRNTF.

CDR3 amino acids: CSGPGQGSYEQYF. Written as DNA, the CDR3 is TGCAGCGGGCCGGGACAGGGCTCCTACGAGCAGTACTTC. V and J are TRBV29-1 and TRBJ2-7, with 9 bases lining up with TRBD1. The V gene end was trimmed by 7 bases and the J gene end by 0 bases; junction bases not matched to a gene: 4. There are 13 residues in the CDR3. Germline V CDR1 and CDR2: SQVTM, ANQGSEA.

The rearrangement uses TRBV4-2 and TRBJ1-2; weak D call: TRBD1 (5 bases). The V end lost 0 bases, the J end lost 3 bases, and 14 bases lay between the germline ends. The CDR3 is 16 amino acids. The V gene's germline CDR1 is LGHNA and CDR2 YNFKEQ. CDR3 loop: CASSQEGGVSYYGYTF. For the CDR3, the DNA is TGTGCCAGCAGCCAAGAAGGAGGGGTATCCTACTATGGCTACACCTTC.

V and J are TRBV11-2 and TRBJ2-1, with TRBD2 as a possible D gene (5 bases). Germline-derived CDR1 and CDR2 are SGHAT and FQNNGV. Trimming shortened V by 5 bases and J by 6 bases, and 20 bases separated the two germline ends. The CDR3 contains 16 residues. DNA of the CDR3: TGTGCCAGCAGCGGGCCGGGATCACACCCGTTCAATGAGCAGTTCTTC. Encoded protein: CASSGPGSHPFNEQFF.

The rearrangement uses TRBV7-2 and TRBJ2-1; 9 bases fit TRBD2. The junction had 8 bases not matched to a gene; V was cut back by 5 bases and J by 6 bases. Looked up from germline, CDR1 is SGHTA and CDR2 is FQGNSA. This CDR3 is 15 amino acids long. The CDR3 here is CASSLSGGNLNEQFF. CDR3 nucleotides: TGTGCCAGCAGCCTTAGCGGGGGCAACCTCAATGAGCAGTTCTTC.

The rearrangement joins TRBV28 to TRBJ2-7, with a weak D call TRBD1 (6 bases). In germline, CDR1 is MDHEN, CDR2 SYDVKM. V lost 3 bases and J 3 bases, leaving 12 bases between the germline ends. This CDR3 contains 14 residues. The CDR3 sequence: CASSLQGLNYEQYF. CDR3 DNA sequence: TGTGCCAGCAGTTTGCAGGGGCTAAACTACGAGCAGTACTTC.

The genes are TRBV28 and TRBJ1-6; TRBD1 aligns across 7 bases. The V gene end was trimmed by 0 bases and the J gene end by 6 bases; junction bases not matched to a gene: 5. Germline V gives CDR1 MDHEN, CDR2 SYDVKM. This CDR3 has 16 residues. Here the CDR3 DNA reads TGTGCCAGCAGTTTATGGTCAGGACAGGTTAATTCACCCCTCCACTTT. This codes for CASSLWSGQVNSPLHF.